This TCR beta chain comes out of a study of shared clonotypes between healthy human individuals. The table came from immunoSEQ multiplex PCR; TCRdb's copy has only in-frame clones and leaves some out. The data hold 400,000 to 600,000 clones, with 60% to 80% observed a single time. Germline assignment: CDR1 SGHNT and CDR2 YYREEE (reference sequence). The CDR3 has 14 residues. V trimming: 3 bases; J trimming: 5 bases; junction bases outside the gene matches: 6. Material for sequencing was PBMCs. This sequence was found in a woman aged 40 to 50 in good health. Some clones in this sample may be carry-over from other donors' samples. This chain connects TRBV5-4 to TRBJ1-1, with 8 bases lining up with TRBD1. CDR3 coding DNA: TGTGCCAGCAGCTCGGGACAGGTGGGAACTGAAGCTTTCTTT. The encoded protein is CASSSGQVGTEAFF.